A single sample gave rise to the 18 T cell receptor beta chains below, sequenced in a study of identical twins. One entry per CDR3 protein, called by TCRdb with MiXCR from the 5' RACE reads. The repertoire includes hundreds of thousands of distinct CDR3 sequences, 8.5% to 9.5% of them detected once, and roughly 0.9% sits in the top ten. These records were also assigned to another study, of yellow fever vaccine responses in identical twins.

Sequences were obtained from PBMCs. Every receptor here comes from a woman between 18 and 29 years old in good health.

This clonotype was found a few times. The CDR3 nucleotides are TGTGCCAGCAGTTACTCACGCTCGCTGAATGAGCAGTTCTTC. It encodes CASSYSRSLNEQFF. This rearrangement joins TRBV6-5 to TRBJ2-1, with D unclear. The ends were cut back, 0 bases at V and 7 bases at J, with 10 bases in the middle. This CDR3 has 14 residues. Per germline, CDR1 MNHEY and CDR2 SVGAGI.

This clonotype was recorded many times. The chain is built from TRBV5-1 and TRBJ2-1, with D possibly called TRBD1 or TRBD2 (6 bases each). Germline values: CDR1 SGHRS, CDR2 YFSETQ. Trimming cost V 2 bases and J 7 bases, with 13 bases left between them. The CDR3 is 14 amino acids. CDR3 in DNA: TGCGCCAGCAGCTTTGGGGGGCATCTTAATGAGCAGTTCTTC. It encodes CASSFGGHLNEQFF. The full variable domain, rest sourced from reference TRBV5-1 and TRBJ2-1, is KAGVTQTPRYLIKTRGQQVTLSCSPISGHRSVSWYQQTPGQGLQFLFEYFSETQRNKGNFPGRFSGRQFSNSRSEMNVSTLELGDSALYLCASSFGGHLNEQFFGPGTRLTVL.

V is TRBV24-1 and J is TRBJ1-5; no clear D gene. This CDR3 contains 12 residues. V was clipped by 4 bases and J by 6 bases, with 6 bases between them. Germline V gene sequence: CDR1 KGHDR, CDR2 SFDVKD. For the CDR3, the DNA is TGTGCCACCAGTGACCGGAGTCAGCCCCAGCATTTT. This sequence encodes CATSDRSQPQHF.

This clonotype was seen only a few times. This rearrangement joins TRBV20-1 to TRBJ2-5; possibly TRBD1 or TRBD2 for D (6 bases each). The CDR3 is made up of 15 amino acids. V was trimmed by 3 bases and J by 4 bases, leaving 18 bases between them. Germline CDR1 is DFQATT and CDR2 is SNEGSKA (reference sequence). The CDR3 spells CSASPTGGGRETQYF. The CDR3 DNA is TGCAGTGCTAGTCCGACAGGTGGGGGGAGAGAGACCCAGTACTTC.

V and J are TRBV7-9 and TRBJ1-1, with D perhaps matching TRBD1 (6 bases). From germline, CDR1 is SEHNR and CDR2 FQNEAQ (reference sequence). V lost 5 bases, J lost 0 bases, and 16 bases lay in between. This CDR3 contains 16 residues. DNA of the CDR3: TGTGCCAGCAGCGCGGACAGAATACCCTTGAACACTGAAGCTTTCTTT. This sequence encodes CASSADRIPLNTEAFF.

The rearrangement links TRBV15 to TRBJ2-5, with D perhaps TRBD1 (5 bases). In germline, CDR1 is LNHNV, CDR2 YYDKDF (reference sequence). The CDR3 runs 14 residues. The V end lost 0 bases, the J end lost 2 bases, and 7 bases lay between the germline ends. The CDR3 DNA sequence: TGTGCCACCAGCAGAGACAGGGCACAAGAGACCCAGTACTTC. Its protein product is CATSRDRAQETQYF. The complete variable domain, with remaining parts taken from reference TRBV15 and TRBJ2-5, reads DAMVIQNPRYQVTQFGKPVTLSCSQTLNHNVMYWYQQKSSQAPKLLFHYYDKDFNNEADTPDNFQSRRPNTSFCFLDIRSPGLGDTAMYLCATSRDRAQETQYFGPGTRLLVL.

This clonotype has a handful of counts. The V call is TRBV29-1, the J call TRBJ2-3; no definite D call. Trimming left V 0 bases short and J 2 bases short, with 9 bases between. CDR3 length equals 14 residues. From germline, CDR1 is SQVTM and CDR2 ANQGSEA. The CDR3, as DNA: TGCAGCGTTGAAGATGGGTATTTCACAGATACGCAGTATTTT. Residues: CSVEDGYFTDTQYF.

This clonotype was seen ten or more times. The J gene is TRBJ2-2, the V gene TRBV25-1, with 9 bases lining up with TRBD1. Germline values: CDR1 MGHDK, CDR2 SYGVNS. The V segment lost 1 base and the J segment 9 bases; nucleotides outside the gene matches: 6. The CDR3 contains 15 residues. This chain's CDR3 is CASSESLTGGRELFF. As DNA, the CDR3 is TGTGCCAGCAGTGAATCCCTGACAGGGGGTAGGGAGCTGTTTTTT. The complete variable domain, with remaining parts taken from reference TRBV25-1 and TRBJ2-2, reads EADIYQTPRYLVIGTGKKITLECSQTMGHDKMYWYQQDPGMELHLIHYSYGVNSTEKGDLSSESTVSRIRTEHFPLTLESARPSHTSQYLCASSESLTGGRELFFGEGSRLTVL.

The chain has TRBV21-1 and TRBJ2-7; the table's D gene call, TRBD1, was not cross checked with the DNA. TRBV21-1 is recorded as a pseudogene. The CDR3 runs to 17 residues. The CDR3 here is CARLIFPGQGFPYEQYF. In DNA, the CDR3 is TGTGCCAGGTTAATATTTCCGGGACAGGGTTTCCCCTACGAGCAGTACTTC.

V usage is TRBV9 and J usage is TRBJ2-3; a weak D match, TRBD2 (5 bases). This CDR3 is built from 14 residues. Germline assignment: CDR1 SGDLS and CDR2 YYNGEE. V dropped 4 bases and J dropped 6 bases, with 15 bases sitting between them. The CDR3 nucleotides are TGTGCCAGCAGCATACGGGAAACGAGGGATACGCAGTATTTT. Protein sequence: CASSIRETRDTQYF.

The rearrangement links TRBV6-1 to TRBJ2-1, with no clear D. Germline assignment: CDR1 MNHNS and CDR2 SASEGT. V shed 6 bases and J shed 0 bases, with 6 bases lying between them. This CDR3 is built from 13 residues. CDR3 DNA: TGTGCCAGCAGGCATCCCTCCTACAATGAGCAGTTCTTC. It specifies CASRHPSYNEQFF.

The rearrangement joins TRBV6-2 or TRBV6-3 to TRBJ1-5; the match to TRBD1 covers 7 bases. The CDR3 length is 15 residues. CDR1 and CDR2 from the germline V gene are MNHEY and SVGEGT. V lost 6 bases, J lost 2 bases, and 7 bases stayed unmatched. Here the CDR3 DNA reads TGTGCCAGCAGACTACAGGGGTCTGGCAATCAGCCCCAGCATTTT. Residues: CASRLQGSGNQPQHF.

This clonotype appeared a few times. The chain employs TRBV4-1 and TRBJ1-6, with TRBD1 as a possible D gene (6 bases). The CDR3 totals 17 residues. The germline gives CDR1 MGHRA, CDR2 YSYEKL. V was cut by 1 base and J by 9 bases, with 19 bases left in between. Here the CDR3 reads CASSQVGVRTEASPLHF. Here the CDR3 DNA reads TGCGCCAGCAGCCAAGTAGGGGTCAGGACAGAGGCTTCACCCCTCCACTTT.

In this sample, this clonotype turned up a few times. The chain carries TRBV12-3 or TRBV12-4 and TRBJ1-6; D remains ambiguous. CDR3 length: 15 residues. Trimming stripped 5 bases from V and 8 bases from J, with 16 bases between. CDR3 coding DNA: TGTGCCAGCAGTCGTGCAGGAAGGGCGGATTCACCCCTCCACTTT. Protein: CASSRAGRADSPLHF.

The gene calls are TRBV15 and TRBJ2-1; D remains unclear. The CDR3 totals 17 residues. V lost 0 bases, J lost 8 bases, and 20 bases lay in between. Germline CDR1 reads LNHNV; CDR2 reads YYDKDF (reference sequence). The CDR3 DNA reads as TGTGCCACCAGCAGAGAGGCCTTAGTGGGGTTTAGGGATGAGCAGTTCTTC. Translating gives CATSREALVGFRDEQFF.

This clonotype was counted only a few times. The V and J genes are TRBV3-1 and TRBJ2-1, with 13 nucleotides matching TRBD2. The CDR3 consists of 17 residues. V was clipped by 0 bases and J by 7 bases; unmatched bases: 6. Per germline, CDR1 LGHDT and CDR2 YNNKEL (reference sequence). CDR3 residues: CASSQDLLAGGGNEQFF. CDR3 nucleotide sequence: TGTGCCAGCAGCCAAGATTTACTAGCGGGGGGGGGTAATGAGCAGTTCTTC.

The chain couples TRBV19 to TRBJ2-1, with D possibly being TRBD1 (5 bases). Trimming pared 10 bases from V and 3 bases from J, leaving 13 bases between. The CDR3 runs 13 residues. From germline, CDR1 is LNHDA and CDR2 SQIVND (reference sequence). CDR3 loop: CATRQSLYNEQFF. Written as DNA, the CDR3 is TGTGCCACCAGACAGAGCCTCTACAATGAGCAGTTCTTC. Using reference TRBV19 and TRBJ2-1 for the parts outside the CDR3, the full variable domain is DGGITQSPKYLFRKEGQNVTLSCEQNLNHDAMYWYRQDPGQGLRLIYYSQIVNDFQKGDIAEGYSVSREKKESFPLTVTSAQKNPTAFYLCATRQSLYNEQFFGPGTRLTVL.

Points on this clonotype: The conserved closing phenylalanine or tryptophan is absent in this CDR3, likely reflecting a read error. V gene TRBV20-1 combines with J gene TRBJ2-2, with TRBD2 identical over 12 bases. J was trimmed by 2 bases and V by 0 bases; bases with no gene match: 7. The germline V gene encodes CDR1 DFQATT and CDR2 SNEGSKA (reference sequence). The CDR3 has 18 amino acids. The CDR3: CSARDRASGRANTGELFC. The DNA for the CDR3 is TGCAGTGCTAGAGATCGTGCTAGCGGGAGGGCCAACACCGGGGAGCTGTTTTGT.